This T cell receptor beta chain was retrieved from a study of blood T cell repertoires in COVID-19. About the study: Sample material is recorded as cDNA or gDNA derived from T cells, B-cell-depleted T cells, or PBMCs.

In the authors' workflow: From reference gene primer amplification, estimates of nucleated cell counts were derived. Repertoires were generated with immunoSEQ multiplex PCR, while TCRdb's copy carries only in-frame clones and drops some. V, J and clone size are those of that table, while D and trimming were read from the DNA. The sample includes tens of thousands of clones, approximately 89% of them seen just once. Trimming took 5 bases from V and 5 from J, leaving 25 bases between them. CDR3 length: 17 amino acids. Germline-derived CDR1 and CDR2 are SGDLS and YYNGEE. The source of this sequence is a human donor in a cohort sampled during active COVID-19. Sequenced sample: peripheral blood. The genes are TRBV9 and TRBJ2-5; D is unresolved. The CDR3 sequence is CASSSPSRGIPSETQYF. As DNA, the CDR3 is TGTGCCAGCAGTAGCCCCTCCCGCGGTATACCAAGCGAGACCCAGTACTTC.